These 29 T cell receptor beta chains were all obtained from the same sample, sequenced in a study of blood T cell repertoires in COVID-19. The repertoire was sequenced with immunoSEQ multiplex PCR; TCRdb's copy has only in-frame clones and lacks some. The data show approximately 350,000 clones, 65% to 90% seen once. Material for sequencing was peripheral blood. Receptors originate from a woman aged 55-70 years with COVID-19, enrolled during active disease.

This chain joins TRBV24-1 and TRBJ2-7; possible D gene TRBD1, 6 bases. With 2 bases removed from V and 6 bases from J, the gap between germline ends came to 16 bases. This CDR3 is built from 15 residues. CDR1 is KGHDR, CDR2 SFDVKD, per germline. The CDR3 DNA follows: TGTGCCACCAGTGATTACTCCGGGACATGGGTCGAGCAGTACTTC. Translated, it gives CATSDYSGTWVEQYF.

The CDR3 DNA reads TGTGCCAGCAGCCGAGACAGAGACACTGAAGCTTTCTTT. This sequence encodes CASSRDRDTEAFF. The V and J genes are TRBV7-3 and TRBJ1-1; weak D call: TRBD1 (5 bases). Per the germline V gene, CDR1 is SGHTA and CDR2 is FQGTGA. V was shortened by 5 bases and J by 3 bases, with 10 bases between the two germline ends. This CDR3 contains 13 residues. Full variable domain (remainder filled in from reference TRBV7-3 and TRBJ1-1): GAGVSQTPSNKVTEKGKYVELRCDPISGHTALYWYRQSLGQGPEFLIYFQGTGAADDSGLPNDRFFAVRPEGSVSTLKIQRTERGDSAVYLCASSRDRDTEAFFGQGTRLTVV.

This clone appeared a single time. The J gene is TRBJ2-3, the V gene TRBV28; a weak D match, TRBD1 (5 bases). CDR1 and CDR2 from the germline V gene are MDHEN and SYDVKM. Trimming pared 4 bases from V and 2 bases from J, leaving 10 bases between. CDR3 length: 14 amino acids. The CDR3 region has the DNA TGTGCCAGCAGTTCTACGACAGTCACAGATACGCAGTATTTT. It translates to CASSSTTVTDTQYF.

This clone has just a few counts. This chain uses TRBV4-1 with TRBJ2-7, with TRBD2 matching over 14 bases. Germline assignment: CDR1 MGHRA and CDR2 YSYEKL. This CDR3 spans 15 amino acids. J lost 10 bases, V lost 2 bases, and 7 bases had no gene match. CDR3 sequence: CASSQRGTSGSEQYF. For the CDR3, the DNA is TGCGCCAGCAGCCAAAGGGGGACTAGCGGGAGTGAACAGTACTTC.

The CDR3 region is CASSQYRTGAYEQYF. CDR3 nucleotide sequence: TGCGCCAGCAGCCAATATAGGACAGGGGCCTACGAGCAGTACTTC. The J gene is TRBJ2-7, the V gene TRBV5-1, with 9 bases fitting TRBD1. Germline V gives CDR1 SGHRS, CDR2 YFSETQ. Germline trimming cut 4 bases from V and 2 bases from J; bases unmatched to any gene: 7. This CDR3 comprises 15 residues.

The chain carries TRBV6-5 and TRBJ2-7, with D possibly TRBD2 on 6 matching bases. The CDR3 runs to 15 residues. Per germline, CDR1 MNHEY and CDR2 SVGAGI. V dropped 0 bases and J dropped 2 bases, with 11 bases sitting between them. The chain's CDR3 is CASSYSTWGAYEQYF. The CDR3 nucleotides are TGTGCCAGCAGTTACTCGACCTGGGGGGCCTACGAGCAGTACTTC.

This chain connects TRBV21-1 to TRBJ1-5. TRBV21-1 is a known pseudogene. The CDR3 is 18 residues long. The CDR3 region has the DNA TGTGCCAGCAGCCCGCTCCGCGAGGGGAGGAGAAACAATCAGCCCCAGCATTTT. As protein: CASSPLREGRRNNQPQHF.

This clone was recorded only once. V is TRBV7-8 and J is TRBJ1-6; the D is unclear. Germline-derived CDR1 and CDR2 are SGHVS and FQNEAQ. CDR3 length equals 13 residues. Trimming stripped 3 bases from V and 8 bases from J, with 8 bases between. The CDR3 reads CASSFGNDSPLHF. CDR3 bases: TGTGCCAGCAGCTTCGGGAATGATTCACCCCTCCACTTT.

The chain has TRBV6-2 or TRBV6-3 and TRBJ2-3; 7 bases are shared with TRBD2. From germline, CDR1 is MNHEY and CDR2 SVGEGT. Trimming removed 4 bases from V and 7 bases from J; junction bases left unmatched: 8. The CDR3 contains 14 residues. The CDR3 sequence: CASSWATSRYTQYF. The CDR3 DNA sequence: TGTGCCAGCAGTTGGGCGACTAGCCGGTATACGCAGTATTTT.

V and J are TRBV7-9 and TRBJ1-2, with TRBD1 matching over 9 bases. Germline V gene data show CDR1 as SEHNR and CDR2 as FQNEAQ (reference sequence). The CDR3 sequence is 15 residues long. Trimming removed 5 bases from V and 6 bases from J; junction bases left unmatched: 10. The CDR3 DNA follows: TGTGCCAGCAGCCTAAACCGGGACAGGGCCAATGGCTACACCTTC. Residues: CASSLNRDRANGYTF.

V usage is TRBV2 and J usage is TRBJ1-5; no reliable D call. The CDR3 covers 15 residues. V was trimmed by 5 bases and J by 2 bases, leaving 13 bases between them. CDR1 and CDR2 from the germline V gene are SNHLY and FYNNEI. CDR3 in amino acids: CASSPLMRGNQPQHF. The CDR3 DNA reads TGTGCCAGCAGTCCCCTGATGAGAGGCAATCAGCCCCAGCATTTT. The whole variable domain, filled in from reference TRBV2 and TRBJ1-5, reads EPEVTQTPSHQVTQMGQEVILRCVPISNHLYFYWYRQILGQKVEFLVSFYNNEISEKSEIFDDQFSVERPDGSNFTLKIRSTKLEDSAMYFCASSPLMRGNQPQHFGDGTRLSIL.

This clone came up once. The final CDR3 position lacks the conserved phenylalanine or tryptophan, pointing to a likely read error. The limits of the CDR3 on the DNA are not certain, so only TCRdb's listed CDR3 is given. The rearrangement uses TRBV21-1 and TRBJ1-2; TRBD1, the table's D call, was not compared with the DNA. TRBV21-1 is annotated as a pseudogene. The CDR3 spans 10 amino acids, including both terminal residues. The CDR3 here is CASSKTQQEI.

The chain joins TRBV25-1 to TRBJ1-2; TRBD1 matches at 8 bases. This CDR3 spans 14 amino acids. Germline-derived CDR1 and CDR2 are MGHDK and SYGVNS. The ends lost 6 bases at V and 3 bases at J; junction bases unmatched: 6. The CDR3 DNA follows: TGTGCCAGCAGCCAGGGGGCGAAATACTATGGCTACACCTTC. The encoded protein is CASSQGAKYYGYTF.

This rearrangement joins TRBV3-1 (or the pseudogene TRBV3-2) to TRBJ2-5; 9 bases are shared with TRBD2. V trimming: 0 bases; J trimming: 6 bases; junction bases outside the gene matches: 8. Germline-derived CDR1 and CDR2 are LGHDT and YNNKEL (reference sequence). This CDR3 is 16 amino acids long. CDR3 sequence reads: CASSQDWAGGLKTQYF. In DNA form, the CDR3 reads TGTGCCAGCAGCCAAGACTGGGCGGGGGGGCTAAAGACCCAGTACTTC.

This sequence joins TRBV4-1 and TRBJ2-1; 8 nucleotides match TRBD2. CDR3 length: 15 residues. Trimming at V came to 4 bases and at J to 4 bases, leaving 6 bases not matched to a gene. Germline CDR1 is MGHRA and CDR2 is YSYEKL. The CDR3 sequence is CASSPYGLAYNEQFF. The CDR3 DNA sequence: TGCGCCAGCAGCCCCTACGGACTAGCTTACAATGAGCAGTTCTTC.

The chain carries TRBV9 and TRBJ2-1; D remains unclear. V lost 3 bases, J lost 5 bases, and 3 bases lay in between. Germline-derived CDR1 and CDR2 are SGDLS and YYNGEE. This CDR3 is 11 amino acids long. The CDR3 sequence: CASSANNEQFF. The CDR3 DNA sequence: TGTGCCAGCAGCGCTAACAATGAGCAGTTCTTC.

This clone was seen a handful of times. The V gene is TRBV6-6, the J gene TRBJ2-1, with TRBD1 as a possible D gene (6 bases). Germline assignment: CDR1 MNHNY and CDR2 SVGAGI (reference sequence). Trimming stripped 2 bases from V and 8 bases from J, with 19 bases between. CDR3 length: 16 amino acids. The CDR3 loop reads CASSYEKGGPNHEQFF. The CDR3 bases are TGTGCCAGCAGTTACGAGAAAGGGGGTCCTAACCATGAGCAGTTCTTC.

CDR3 in DNA: TGTGCCAGCAGCCCCTACTATGCGAGCTCAGATACGCAGTATTTT. Its protein is CASSPYYASSDTQYF. The chain joins TRBV7-3 to TRBJ2-3; no definite D call. The V end lost 5 bases, the J end lost 4 bases, and 16 bases lay between the germline ends. The CDR3 runs to 15 residues. Germline-derived CDR1 and CDR2 are SGHTA and FQGTGA.

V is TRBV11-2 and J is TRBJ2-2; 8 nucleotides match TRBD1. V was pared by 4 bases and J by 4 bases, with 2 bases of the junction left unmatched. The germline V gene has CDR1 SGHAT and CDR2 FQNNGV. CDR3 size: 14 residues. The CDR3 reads CASSYGQGTGELFF. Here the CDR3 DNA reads TGTGCCAGCAGCTACGGACAGGGCACCGGGGAGCTGTTTTTT.

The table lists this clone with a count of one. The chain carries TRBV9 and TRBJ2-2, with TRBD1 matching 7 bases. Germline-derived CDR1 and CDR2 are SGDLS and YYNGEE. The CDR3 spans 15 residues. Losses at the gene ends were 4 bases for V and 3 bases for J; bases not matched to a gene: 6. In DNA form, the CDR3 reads TGTGCCAGCAGCCCTCGACAGGGACACACCGGGGAGCTGTTTTTT. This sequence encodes CASSPRQGHTGELFF.

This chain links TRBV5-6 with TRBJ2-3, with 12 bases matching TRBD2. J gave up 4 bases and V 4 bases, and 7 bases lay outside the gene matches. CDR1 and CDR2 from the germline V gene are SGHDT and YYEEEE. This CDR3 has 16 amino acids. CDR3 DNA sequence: TGTGCCAGCAGCCTCCCTAGCGGGGGGGCGTCAGATACGCAGTATTTT. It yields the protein CASSLPSGGASDTQYF.

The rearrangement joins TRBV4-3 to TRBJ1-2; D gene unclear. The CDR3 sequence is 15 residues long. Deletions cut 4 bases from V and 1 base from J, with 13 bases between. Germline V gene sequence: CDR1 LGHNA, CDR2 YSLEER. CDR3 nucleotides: TGCGCCAGCAGCCCCGGCGCGCGGAGTAACTATGGCTACACCTTC. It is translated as CASSPGARSNYGYTF.

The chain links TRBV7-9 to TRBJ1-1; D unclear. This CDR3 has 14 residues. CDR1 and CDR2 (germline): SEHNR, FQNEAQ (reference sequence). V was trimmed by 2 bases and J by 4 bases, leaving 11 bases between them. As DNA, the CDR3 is TGTGCCAGCAGCTTACAGGTTGGCGCCACTGAAGCTTTCTTT. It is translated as CASSLQVGATEAFF.

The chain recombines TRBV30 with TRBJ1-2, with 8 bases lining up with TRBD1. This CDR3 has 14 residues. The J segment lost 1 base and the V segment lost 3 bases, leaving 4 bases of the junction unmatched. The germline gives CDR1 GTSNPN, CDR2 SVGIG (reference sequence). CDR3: CAWRLTGVNYGYTF. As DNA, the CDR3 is TGTGCCTGGAGGCTGACAGGGGTTAACTATGGCTACACCTTC. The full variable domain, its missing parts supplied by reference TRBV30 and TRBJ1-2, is SQTIHQWPATLVQPVGSPLSLECTVEGTSNPNLYWYRQAAGRGLQLLFYSVGIGQISSEVPQNLSASRPQDRQFILSSKKLLLSDSGFYLCAWRLTGVNYGYTFGSGTRLTVV.

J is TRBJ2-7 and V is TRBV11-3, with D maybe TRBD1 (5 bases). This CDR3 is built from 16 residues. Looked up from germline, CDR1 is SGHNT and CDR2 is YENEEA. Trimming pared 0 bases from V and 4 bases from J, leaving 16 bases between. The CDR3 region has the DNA TGTGCCAGCAGCTTAGAGATGGGGCTTAAGGAGTACGAGCAGTACTTC. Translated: CASSLEMGLKEYEQYF.

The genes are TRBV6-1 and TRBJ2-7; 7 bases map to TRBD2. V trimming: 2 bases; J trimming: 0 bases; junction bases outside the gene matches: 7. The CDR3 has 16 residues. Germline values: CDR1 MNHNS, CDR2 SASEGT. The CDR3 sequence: CASSEIARGSSYEQYF. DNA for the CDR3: TGTGCCAGCAGTGAAATTGCGCGGGGGAGCTCCTACGAGCAGTACTTC.

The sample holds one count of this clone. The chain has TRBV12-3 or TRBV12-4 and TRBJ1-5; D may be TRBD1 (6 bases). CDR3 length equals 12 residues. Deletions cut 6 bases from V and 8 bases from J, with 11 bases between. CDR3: CASRRGSEPQHF. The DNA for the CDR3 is TGTGCCAGCAGGAGGGGGTCGGAGCCCCAGCATTTT.

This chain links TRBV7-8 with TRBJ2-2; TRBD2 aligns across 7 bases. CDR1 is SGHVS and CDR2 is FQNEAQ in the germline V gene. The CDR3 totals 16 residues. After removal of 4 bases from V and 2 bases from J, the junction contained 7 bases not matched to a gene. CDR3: CASSSQRGVNTGELFF. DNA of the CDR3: TGTGCCAGCAGCTCACAGCGGGGCGTCAACACCGGGGAGCTGTTTTTT.

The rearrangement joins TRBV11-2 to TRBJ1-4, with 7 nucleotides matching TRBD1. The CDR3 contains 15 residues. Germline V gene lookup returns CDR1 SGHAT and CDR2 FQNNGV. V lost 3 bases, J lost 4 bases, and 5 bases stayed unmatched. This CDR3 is CASSFGTAINEKLFF. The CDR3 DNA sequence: TGTGCCAGCAGCTTTGGGACAGCGATTAATGAAAAACTGTTTTTT.